These T cell receptor beta chains were read from a single sample in a study of OX40 agonist ivuxolimab in advanced cancers. The data were produced by immunoSEQ multiplex PCR, yet TCRdb's version contains in-frame clones alone and is incomplete. This table has about 64,000 clones, about 87% appearing once. Sample: CD4+ or CD8+ T cells sorted from blood, taken in a trial of the OX40 agonist ivuxolimab. Receptor source: an adult with an advanced solid tumor such as melanoma, head and neck, liver or kidney cancer. Each CDR3 is given with its conserved first and last residue. The D gene is left open where the match is weak. Only some rows state a clone size, as once, few, many or a class for expanded clones.

J	size	V	D	DNA	CDR3
TRBJ2-1	.	TRBV28	TRBD1	TGTGCCAGCAGTTCACCGGGACAGGGGACACCCGGTGAGCAGTTCTTC	CASSSPGQGTPGEQFF
TRBJ1-1	.	TRBV7-2	TRBD1	TGTGCCAGCAGCTTAGCACAGGGGTACACTGAAGCTTTCTTT	CASSLAQGYTEAFF
TRBJ2-3	.	TRBV6-5	.	TGTGCCAGCAGTTACCTGACTAAACCAGATACGCAGTATTTT	CASSYLTKPDTQYF
TRBJ1-1	once	TRBV10-3	.	TGTGCCATCAGTGACCCGACAGGTACTGGCACTGAAGCTTTCTTT	CAISDPTGTGTEAFF
TRBJ2-7	.	TRBV19	.	TGTGCCAGTAGTATACCGGGAGCCTACGAGCAGTACTTC	CASSIPGAYEQYF
TRBJ2-2	.	TRBV15	.	TGTGCCACCAGCACGGACATATTGAACACCGGGGAGCTGTTTTTT	CATSTDILNTGELFF
TRBJ1-3	.	TRBV2	.	TGTGCCAGCAGTTGGCAGAACTCTGGAAACACCATATATTTT	CASSWQNSGNTIYF
TRBJ1-1	.	TRBV21-1	.	TGTGCCAGCAGCAAAGAAGAACAGGGAGGGGGGAGTATTACGAACACTGAAGCTTTCTTT	CASSKEEQGGGSITNTEAFF
TRBJ2-7	.	TRBV5-1	TRBD1	TGCGCCAGCAGCGTCGGGACAGCTCTGGAGCAGTACTTC	CASSVGTALEQYF
TRBJ2-1	.	TRBV5-4	.	TGTGCCAGCAGCATTACAGGGCGCCAGCTAGTCAATGAGCAGTTCTTC	CASSITGRQLVNEQFF
TRBJ2-7	.	TRBV25-1	.	TGTGCCAGCAGTGACCCGGTCACCGCAGAACAGTACTTC	CASSDPVTAEQYF
TRBJ2-6	once	TRBV9	.	TGTGCCAGCAGCGTAGGGGGGACTGGGGCCAACGTCCTGACTTTC	CASSVGGTGANVLTF
TRBJ2-5	.	TRBV5-4	TRBD2	TGTGCCAGCAGCCGACTAGCGGGAGGTCAAGAGACCCAGTACTTC	CASSRLAGGQETQYF
TRBJ1-4	.	TRBV30	TRBD1	TGTGCCTGGAGTTTGGGGGACAGGGGCGCCCGACTGTTTTTT	CAWSLGDRGARLFF
TRBJ2-7	.	TRBV30	.	TGTGCCTGGAGTGTACAGACAGACAGCTACGAGCAGTACTTC	CAWSVQTDSYEQYF
TRBJ1-2	.	TRBV27	.	TGTGCCAGCGGAAATCCGGCCAGTCCGGGGGGCTACACCTTC	CASGNPASPGGYTF
TRBJ2-5	.	TRBV28	TRBD1	TGTGCCAGCCGAAAGGACAGGGTATCGGTCGAGACCCAGTACTTC	CASRKDRVSVETQYF
TRBJ2-2	few	TRBV10-1	TRBD2	TGCGCCAGCAGTGAAGGCAGGGAGGGAACCGGGGAGCTGTTTTTT	CASSEGREGTGELFF
TRBJ2-3	.	TRBV7-2	TRBD2	TGTGCCAGCAGCCTACTAGCGGCCAAAGATACGCAGTATTTT	CASSLLAAKDTQYF